This T cell receptor beta chain was sequenced during a study of blood T cell repertoires in COVID-19. Study background: The United States, Italy and Spain were the sources of the acute and convalescent COVID-19 samples. Sources were T cells, B-cell-depleted T cells, or PBMCs; the material itself was cDNA or gDNA.

V gave up 6 bases and J gave up 6 bases, with 11 bases separating them. In germline, CDR1 is KGHSH, CDR2 LQKENI. The CDR3 contains 13 residues. Using immunoSEQ multiplex PCR, the repertoire was profiled, and TCRdb retains in-frame clones only, with some absent. The sample records hundreds of thousands of clones, about four fifths being singletons. The TCR comes from a woman of 80 years or more with acute or convalescent COVID-19. The sequencing input was peripheral blood. The chain carries TRBV18 and TRBJ1-4, with a tentative D call TRBD1 (5 bases). CDR3 amino acids: CASSQGWDEKLFF. The CDR3 DNA follows: TGTGCCAGCTCGCAGGGTTGGGATGAAAAACTGTTTTTT.